This TCR beta chain was obtained from a study of blood T cell repertoires in COVID-19. Study in general: There were acute and convalescent COVID-19 samples, and they came from the United States, Italy and Spain. In each case, the material was cDNA or gDNA derived from T cells, B-cell-depleted T cells, or PBMCs.

Looked up from germline, CDR1 is SNHLY and CDR2 is FYNNEI. Trimming took 4 bases from V and 1 from J, leaving 10 bases between them. The CDR3 has 15 residues. Per the original data handling: Quantification of nucleated cells was approximated via reference gene primer amplification. Sequencing was performed with immunoSEQ multiplex PCR; in TCRdb, only in-frame clones are kept and a portion is missing. V and J calls plus clone size are reproduced from that table; the DNA served to infer D and trimming. Of about 480,000 clones in the sample, 75% to 90% were seen once. The age range of participants was about 18 to 90 years, with residence in around 22 US areas.

The clonotype originates from a woman aged 55-70 years who had recovered from COVID-19. The sequencing sample was made of PBMCs or T cells enriched from blood (not recorded which). The chain uses TRBV2 and TRBJ2-2; D is possibly TRBD1 (5 bases). CDR3 sequence: CASSVQDLNTGELFF. The CDR3 nucleotides read TGTGCCAGCAGTGTACAGGACCTGAACACCGGGGAGCTGTTTTTT.